Listed below are T cell receptor beta chains from one sample, sequenced in a study of blood T cell repertoires in COVID-19. Sequenced by immunoSEQ multiplex PCR; TCRdb stores in-frame clones only, minus some. This table holds about 220,000 clones, almost 85% found once. Sequenced sample: peripheral blood. Source of these receptors: a woman aged 65 to 85 with COVID-19, enrolled during active disease. Both conserved end residues are part of each CDR3. The D gene is left open where the match is weak. Size is stated for part of the rows, as once, few or many counts, or as a class when the clone is expanded.

DNA	CDR3	size	D	V	J
TGCGCCAGCAGCCAAGGCGGGGGACTGAGCACAGATACGCAGTATTTT	CASSQGGGLSTDTQYF	NA	TRBD2	TRBV4-3	TRBJ2-3
TGTGCCAGCAGCTTACGACAGGGGGCTGCGTTTACTGAAGCTTTCTTT	CASSLRQGAAFTEAFF	NA	TRBD1	TRBV7-2	TRBJ1-1
TGTGCCAGCAGCTTACGCTCGAGGACTTCCCGCCAAGAGACCCAGTACTTC	CASSLRSRTSRQETQYF	NA	NA	TRBV7-2	TRBJ2-5
TGCGCCAGCAGCTTGCAGGTCGTGGGTCTGAACACTGAAGCTTTCTTT	CASSLQVVGLNTEAFF	NA	NA	TRBV5-1	TRBJ1-1
TGTGCCAGCAGTTACTCCGGGACTGGGGTAACCCAGTACTTC	CASSYSGTGVTQYF	NA	NA	TRBV6-2/TRBV6-3	TRBJ2-5
TGTGCCAGCAGCCATGGCACAGGGCGAGGAACTAATGAAAAACTGTTTTTT	CASSHGTGRGTNEKLFF	NA	NA	TRBV5-8	TRBJ1-4
TGTGCCAGCAGCTTAGCGGGACACGCTTTTGGCTACACCTTC	CASSLAGHAFGYTF	NA	NA	TRBV7-9	TRBJ1-2
TGCGCCAGCAGCCCTCGACAGGGGAACACTGAAGCTTTCTTT	CASSPRQGNTEAFF	NA	TRBD1	TRBV5-1	TRBJ1-1
TGTGCCAGCAGTCCGACATACGAGCAGTACTTC	CASSPTYEQYF	few	NA	TRBV2	TRBJ2-7
TGTGCCAGCAGCTTCAACGCACAGGGATTCGCTTTCTTT	CASSFNAQGFAFF	NA	NA	TRBV5-6	TRBJ1-1
TGTGCCAGCAGCTTAATTCCCGGCACAGGGGGCATCTATGGCTACACCTTC	CASSLIPGTGGIYGYTF	few	TRBD1	TRBV7-6	TRBJ1-2
TGTGCCAGCAGCCTAGCGGGAGGGCCCTACGAGCAGTACTTC	CASSLAGGPYEQYF	NA	TRBD2	TRBV5-4	TRBJ2-7
TGTGCCAGCAGAGGCTCCGGGACAGGGGTCCGTGGCTACACCTTC	CASRGSGTGVRGYTF	NA	TRBD1	TRBV2	TRBJ1-2
TGTGCCATCAGTGAGTCCCGTAGCGTCTATGGCTACACCTTC	CAISESRSVYGYTF	NA	NA	TRBV10-3	TRBJ1-2
TGTGCCAGCAGTCCCCAGGGAACCTCCTATAATTCACCCCTCCACTTT	CASSPQGTSYNSPLHF	few	NA	TRBV27	TRBJ1-6
TGTGCCAGCAGCCCCGCGGGCAGCTATGGCTACACCTTC	CASSPAGSYGYTF	NA	NA	TRBV7-2	TRBJ1-2
TGTGCCAGCACTTCTCCCTCGGGTGCTTTCTTT	CASTSPSGAFF	NA	NA	TRBV2	TRBJ1-1
TGTGCCAGCAGTTTCTACAGGGGAGAGACCCAGTACTTC	CASSFYRGETQYF	NA	TRBD1	TRBV2	TRBJ2-5
TGTGCCAGCAGCGTCGCTCTGGCTGTAACTAGCGGGGGGTACAATGAGCAGTTCTTC	CASSVALAVTSGGYNEQFF	NA	TRBD2	TRBV9	TRBJ2-1
TGCGCCAGCAGCCTAGAAGCGCGACCGGGGGCAGATACGCAGTATTTT	CASSLEARPGADTQYF	NA	NA	TRBV5-1	TRBJ2-3
TGTGCCAGCAGCCCGGGACAATCCTACGAGCAGTACTTC	CASSPGQSYEQYF	NA	NA	TRBV5-6	TRBJ2-7
TGCAGCGTTGATAGGGGACAGATCAGGACCTTC	CSVDRGQIRTF	NA	TRBD1	TRBV29-1	TRBJ1-2